These 28 T cell receptor beta chains share one sample of origin, sequenced in a study of OX40 agonist ivuxolimab in advanced cancers. Here immunoSEQ multiplex PCR was the method, and the copy in TCRdb shows in-frame clones only, minus some. The sample records about 120,000 clones, 85% to 90% being singletons. The source material was CD4+ or CD8+ T cells sorted from blood, sampled in a trial of the OX40 agonist ivuxolimab. These TCRs come from an adult with an advanced solid tumor such as melanoma, head and neck, liver or kidney cancer.

The gene calls are TRBV5-1 and TRBJ1-4; no firm D call. The CDR3 has 14 amino acids. Germline values: CDR1 SGHRS, CDR2 YFSETQ. V lost 5 bases and J lost 5, with 13 bases in between. The CDR3 here is CASRIDGLNEKLFF. CDR3 coding DNA: TGCGCCAGCAGGATAGACGGACTCAATGAAAAACTGTTTTTT.

This rearrangement joins TRBV7-2 to TRBJ1-2; 9 bases fit TRBD1. V was pared by 0 bases and J by 4 bases, with 3 bases of the junction left unmatched. The V gene's germline CDR1 is SGHTA and CDR2 FQGNSA. The length of the CDR3 is 15 residues. The CDR3 sequence: CASSLATGGPYGYTF. CDR3 bases: TGTGCCAGCAGCTTAGCGACAGGGGGGCCCTATGGCTACACCTTC.

J is TRBJ2-7 and V is TRBV7-9, with a possible D match to TRBD1 (6 bases). Germline V CDR1 and CDR2: SEHNR, FQNEAQ (reference sequence). The CDR3 covers 13 residues. The ends were cut back, 5 bases at V and 2 bases at J, with 10 bases in the middle. In DNA form, the CDR3 reads TGTGCCAGCAGCCCGGACAGTCCCTACGAGCAGTACTTC. It translates to CASSPDSPYEQYF.

The V call is TRBV2, the J call TRBJ2-2; D is unclear. V lost 7 bases and J 1 base, leaving 13 bases between the germline ends. Per the germline V gene, CDR1 is SNHLY and CDR2 is FYNNEI. The CDR3 is 15 amino acids. The CDR3 sequence is CASISPPLNTGELFF. The DNA for the CDR3 is TGTGCCAGCATTAGTCCCCCCCTGAACACCGGGGAGCTGTTTTTT.

The chain carries TRBV4-1 and TRBJ1-4; TRBD1 might be the D (6 bases). V lost 4 bases and J lost 0, with 6 bases in between. Germline lookup yields CDR1 MGHRA and CDR2 YSYEKL. The CDR3 is 14 residues long. CDR3 residues: CASSRTATNEKLFF. The CDR3 coding sequence is TGCGCCAGCAGCCGGACAGCAACTAATGAAAAACTGTTTTTT.

This rearrangement joins TRBV28 to TRBJ1-6, with D possibly being TRBD1 (5 bases). The CDR3 covers 14 residues. The V and J ends lost 4 bases and 7 bases respectively, with 11 bases between them. Germline-derived CDR1 and CDR2 are MDHEN and SYDVKM. The chain's CDR3 is CASSSGRHNSPLHF. The CDR3 DNA follows: TGTGCCAGCAGTTCGGGACGGCACAATTCACCCCTCCACTTT.

This chain joins TRBV5-5 and TRBJ2-1; no clear D. The V end was cut by 4 bases, the J end by 6 bases, with 11 bases between. Per the germline V gene, CDR1 is SGHKS and CDR2 is YYEKEE (reference sequence). The CDR3 spans 13 residues. CDR3 sequence reads: CASSRLDFNEQFF. The CDR3 DNA sequence: TGTGCCAGCAGCCGACTTGACTTCAATGAGCAGTTCTTC.

The V and J genes are TRBV29-1 and TRBJ1-2; D is ambiguous. The V gene lost 2 bases and the J gene lost 5 bases, with 12 bases spanning the gap. Per germline, CDR1 SQVTM and CDR2 ANQGSEA. The CDR3 is 13 residues long. Here the CDR3 reads CSVERVPLYGYTF. CDR3 in DNA: TGCAGCGTTGAACGGGTCCCCTTGTATGGCTACACCTTC.

The DNA of the CDR3 is TGTGCCAGCCAATCACGGACAGGGGAACTTGCGCAGTATTTT. Protein: CASQSRTGELAQYF. This chain links TRBV9 with TRBJ2-3; 9 bases align to TRBD1. After removal of 7 bases from V and 10 bases from J, the junction contained 13 bases not matched to a gene. In germline, CDR1 is SGDLS, CDR2 YYNGEE. The CDR3 runs 14 residues.

This clone was recorded a few times. The rearrangement uses TRBV5-1 and TRBJ2-5; 14 bases map to TRBD2. Germline V gene lookup returns CDR1 SGHRS and CDR2 YFSETQ. The CDR3 loop spans 14 amino acids. V dropped 3 bases and J dropped 13; count of bases not matched to a gene: 8. CDR3 in DNA: TGCGCCAGCAGCTCCGGGACTAGCGGGGGTACCTCGTACTTC. Protein: CASSSGTSGGTSYF.

V gene TRBV4-2 combines with J gene TRBJ2-1; the D is unclear. Per the germline V gene, CDR1 is LGHNA and CDR2 is YNFKEQ. The CDR3 spans 14 residues. V dropped 1 base and J dropped 7 bases, with 11 bases sitting between them. CDR3: CASSQVSSGNEQFF. The CDR3 bases are TGTGCCAGCAGCCAAGTTAGTTCCGGAAATGAGCAGTTCTTC.

This chain joins TRBV28 and TRBJ1-4, with D unclear. Trimming removed 6 bases at V and 6 bases at J, with 23 bases between. From germline, CDR1 is MDHEN and CDR2 SYDVKM. This CDR3 is 17 amino acids long. The CDR3, as DNA: TGTGCCAGCAGCTCGTACTCAATTCCGGTCCTAGATGAAAAACTGTTTTTT. This gives the protein CASSSYSIPVLDEKLFF.

The chain has TRBV10-3 and TRBJ2-7; the match to TRBD1 covers 9 bases. Germline V CDR1 and CDR2: ENHRY, SYGVKD. This CDR3 region has 13 residues. The J segment lost 5 bases and the V segment lost 5 bases, leaving 4 bases of the junction unmatched. The CDR3 protein is CAISYDRGDEQYF. The CDR3 DNA reads as TGTGCCATCAGTTACGACAGGGGGGACGAGCAGTACTTC.

The rearrangement uses TRBV2 and TRBJ2-5, with D perhaps being TRBD1 or TRBD2 (5 bases each). CDR3 length: 14 amino acids. Germline lookup yields CDR1 SNHLY and CDR2 FYNNEI. V was trimmed by 5 bases and J by 9 bases, leaving 19 bases between them. The CDR3 is CASSSREHIGAQYF. DNA for the CDR3: TGTGCCAGCAGTTCCCGGGAACACATAGGGGCCCAGTACTTC.

J is TRBJ2-6 and V is TRBV19; tentatively, D is TRBD2 (5 bases). The V end was cut by 5 bases, the J end by 0 bases, with 8 bases between. Germline V lookup: CDR1 LNHDA, CDR2 SQIVND (reference sequence). This CDR3 comprises 15 residues. CDR3 amino acids: CASSRGYSGANVLTF. The CDR3 nucleotides read TGTGCCAGTAGTCGAGGGTACTCTGGGGCCAACGTCCTGACTTTC.

This clone was counted once. DNA of the CDR3: TGTGCCAGCAGCTTAGGGGCCCTGGGCCTGGAAAAACTGTTTTTT. It is translated as CASSLGALGLEKLFF. The rearrangement links TRBV11-2 to TRBJ1-4; D unresolved. This CDR3 is 15 amino acids long. Trimming stripped 1 base from V and 8 bases from J, with 14 bases between. The V gene's germline CDR1 is SGHAT and CDR2 FQNNGV.

The gene calls are TRBV6-5 and TRBJ2-5; 11 bases align to TRBD1. This CDR3 has 15 residues. Losses at the gene ends were 6 bases for V and 4 bases for J; bases not matched to a gene: 7. Germline V gene sequence: CDR1 MNHEY, CDR2 SVGAGI. CDR3 amino acids: CASSSGQGARETQYF. For the CDR3, the DNA is TGTGCCAGCAGCTCCGGACAGGGGGCACGAGAGACCCAGTACTTC.

V usage is TRBV6-4 and J usage is TRBJ2-3, with a tentative D call TRBD2 (6 bases). Germline CDR1 reads MRHNA; CDR2 reads SNTAGT. The CDR3 spans 14 residues. Trimming took off 0 bases at V and 4 bases at J, with 8 bases between the two ends. The CDR3 is CASSDSGGADTQYF. The CDR3 nucleotides are TGTGCCAGCAGTGACTCGGGCGGGGCAGATACGCAGTATTTT.

Here the CDR3 reads CALTRSWNTEAFF. As DNA, the CDR3 is TGTGCCCTAACACGCTCCTGGAACACTGAAGCTTTCTTT. The chain links TRBV2 to TRBJ1-1; D is undetermined. CDR3 length equals 13 residues. V was cut by 11 bases and J by 1 base, with 14 bases left in between. CDR1 SNHLY and CDR2 FYNNEI come from the germline V gene.

This clone appeared once. The chain uses TRBV5-1 and TRBJ1-2; weak D call: TRBD1 (6 bases). The germline V gene encodes CDR1 SGHRS and CDR2 YFSETQ. V lost 0 bases and J 4 bases, leaving 16 bases between the germline ends. The CDR3 has 16 residues. CDR3 bases: TGCGCCAGCAGCTTGGGGGACACCACTGGTGGCTATGGCTACACCTTC. Its protein product is CASSLGDTTGGYGYTF.

J is TRBJ1-5 and V is TRBV19; no firm D call. With 3 bases removed from V and 3 bases from J, the gap between germline ends came to 9 bases. Germline CDR1 LNHDA, CDR2 SQIVND (reference sequence). The CDR3 length is 14 residues. CDR3 coding DNA: TGTGCCAGTAGTATTTGGCAGACCAATCAGCCCCAGCATTTT. This gives the protein CASSIWQTNQPQHF.

This clone was recorded only once. The rearrangement joins TRBV6-5 to TRBJ2-7; D possibly corresponds to TRBD1 (6 bases). This CDR3 region has 15 residues. Germline lookup yields CDR1 MNHEY and CDR2 SVGAGI. Trimming removed 4 bases from V and 2 bases from J, with 15 bases in between. CDR3 residues: CASSSDLTGTYEQYF. The CDR3 DNA reads as TGTGCCAGCAGTTCCGATTTAACAGGGACCTACGAGCAGTACTTC.

This chain joins TRBV18 and TRBJ2-7, with TRBD2 matching over 8 bases. After removal of 3 bases from V and 4 bases from J, the junction contained 14 bases not matched to a gene. Germline lookup yields CDR1 KGHSH and CDR2 LQKENI. The CDR3 totals 17 residues. In nucleotides, the CDR3 is TGTGCCAGCTCACCGACTCAGGGCGGGGGGCACTCTTACGAGCAGTACTTC. Residues: CASSPTQGGGHSYEQYF.

The chain couples TRBV28 to TRBJ1-1; 8 bases line up with TRBD1. Trimming at V came to 5 bases and at J to 10 bases, leaving 9 bases not matched to a gene. Germline V gives CDR1 MDHEN, CDR2 SYDVKM. The CDR3 is 13 residues long. The CDR3 is CASSAGGGVVAFF. CDR3 in DNA: TGTGCCAGCAGTGCAGGGGGCGGGGTGGTAGCTTTCTTT.

This chain connects TRBV14 to TRBJ1-2, with 8 bases lining up with TRBD1. CDR1 SGHDN and CDR2 FVKESK come from the germline V gene. The J segment lost 3 bases and the V segment lost 1 base, leaving 10 bases of the junction unmatched. The CDR3 totals 17 residues. The CDR3 DNA reads as TGTGCCAGCAGCCAAGGGCAGGGGGCAAATTCAGACTATGGCTACACCTTC. It specifies CASSQGQGANSDYGYTF.

V and J are TRBV2 and TRBJ2-1; 11 bases agree with TRBD2. The CDR3 has 16 amino acids. J was trimmed by 3 bases and V by 6 bases; bases with no gene match: 7. Germline lookup yields CDR1 SNHLY and CDR2 FYNNEI. The chain's CDR3 is CASSFAGLADYNEQFF. The CDR3 DNA reads TGTGCCAGCAGCTTCGCGGGACTAGCGGACTACAATGAGCAGTTCTTC.

This clone was detected once. This chain uses TRBV25-1 with TRBJ2-7, with D possibly called TRBD1 or TRBD2 (5 bases each). Per the germline V gene, CDR1 is MGHDK and CDR2 is SYGVNS. The V and J ends lost 6 bases and 4 bases respectively, with 19 bases between them. The CDR3 runs 15 residues. The CDR3 DNA sequence: TGTGCCAGCAGCGGCGGTGGGGGAATCCCGTACGAGCAGTACTTC. It translates to CASSGGGGIPYEQYF.

This clone was seen a single time. The chain is built from TRBV10-3 and TRBJ2-4, with D possibly TRBD1 on 6 matching bases. CDR3 length: 16 residues. V was trimmed by 2 bases and J by 0 bases, leaving 11 bases between them. Germline lookup yields CDR1 ENHRY and CDR2 SYGVKD. DNA for the CDR3: TGTGCCATCAGTGAGCCGGACAGCCTAGCCAAAAACATTCAGTACTTC. It is translated as CAISEPDSLAKNIQYF.